The 31 T cell receptor beta chains reported below all come from one sample, sequenced in a study of T-cell reconstitution after alpha-beta-depleted transplantation in children. A TCRbeta library incorporating unique molecular identifiers was prepared. In TCRdb, the PCR reads were re-called with MiXCR into one record per CDR3 protein. The repertoire holds approximately 1,000,000 distinct CDR3 sequences, with about 30% as singletons. The input for sequencing was PBMCs, mostly from graft donor cells, taken 360 days after TCRalphabeta/CD19-depleted stem cell transplant. Receptors originate from a boy under two years old who had a stem cell transplant for SCID, so the T cells may come from the graft donor.

The gene calls are TRBV20-1 and TRBJ2-5, with 11 bases identical to TRBD2. From germline, CDR1 is DFQATT and CDR2 SNEGSKA (reference sequence). Trimming removed 6 bases from V and 2 bases from J; junction bases left unmatched: 5. The CDR3 is 14 residues long. CDR3 sequence (DNA): TGCAGTGCAGGACGACTAGCGGGGCAAGAGACCCAGTACTTC. It yields the protein CSAGRLAGQETQYF.

The chain employs TRBV6-1 and TRBJ2-3; D is unclear. Germline-derived CDR1 and CDR2 are MNHNS and SASEGT. Deletions cut 7 bases from V and 5 bases from J, with 13 bases between. The CDR3 has 13 amino acids. The CDR3 loop reads CASTPGFLDTQYF. The CDR3 coding sequence is TGTGCCAGCACCCCGGGCTTCCTAGATACGCAGTATTTT.

The V and J genes are TRBV7-3 and TRBJ2-1; 9 bases map to TRBD2. The CDR3 length is 18 residues. CDR1 is SGHTA, CDR2 FQGTGA, per germline. The V segment lost 1 base and the J segment 6 bases; nucleotides outside the gene matches: 13. The CDR3: CASSLISQGGGASNEQFF. The CDR3 DNA sequence: TGTGCCAGCAGCTTAATCTCCCAGGGCGGGGGGGCCTCCAATGAGCAGTTCTTC. The entire variable domain, with the rest obtained from reference TRBV7-3 and TRBJ2-1, is as follows: GAGVSQTPSNKVTEKGKYVELRCDPISGHTALYWYRQSLGQGPEFLIYFQGTGAADDSGLPNDRFFAVRPEGSVSTLKIQRTERGDSAVYLCASSLISQGGGASNEQFFGPGTRLTVL.

This clonotype was counted only a few times. This chain connects TRBV5-6 to TRBJ1-1; 7 nucleotides agree with TRBD1. The V gene end was trimmed by 4 bases and the J gene end by 4 bases; junction bases not matched to a gene: 10. Germline-derived CDR1 and CDR2 are SGHDT and YYEEEE. The CDR3 is made up of 15 amino acids. The CDR3 is CASSLRLTGSTEAFF. CDR3 DNA sequence: TGTGCCAGCAGCCTTCGCCTGACAGGGTCCACTGAAGCTTTCTTT.

This clonotype was recorded a few times. The rearrangement uses TRBV5-6 and TRBJ2-1; 9 nucleotides align to TRBD2. V trimming: 0 bases; J trimming: 0 bases; junction bases outside the gene matches: 4. This CDR3 spans 17 amino acids. Germline V gene lookup returns CDR1 SGHDT and CDR2 YYEEEE. The CDR3 DNA reads as TGTGCCAGCAGCTTGGGCGCGGGGGGGCCCTCCTACAATGAGCAGTTCTTC. It translates to CASSLGAGGPSYNEQFF.

The chain uses TRBV29-1 and TRBJ2-4, with D hard to call. The germline V gene encodes CDR1 SQVTM and CDR2 ANQGSEA. The CDR3 totals 13 residues. The germline V and J ends were trimmed by 4 bases and 5 bases, with 12 bases remaining between them. The CDR3 sequence: CSVGGRAENIQYF. The CDR3 DNA reads TGCAGCGTTGGAGGTAGGGCAGAAAACATTCAGTACTTC.

This clonotype showed up just once. The chain has TRBV6-5 and TRBJ2-1, with TRBD2 matching over 7 bases. The V gene end was trimmed by 4 bases and the J gene end by 4 bases; junction bases not matched to a gene: 10. CDR3 length: 16 amino acids. The V gene's germline CDR1 is MNHEY and CDR2 SVGAGI. The DNA for the CDR3 is TGTGCCAGCAGTTTACGCCCGGGGGAGGGATACAATGAGCAGTTCTTC. Protein: CASSLRPGEGYNEQFF.

This clonotype was picked up a small number of times. The chain has TRBV6-2 or TRBV6-3 and TRBJ2-3; D is ambiguous. The ends were cut back, 8 bases at V and 2 bases at J, with 14 bases in the middle. The CDR3 extends over 14 amino acids. Germline assignment: CDR1 MNHEY and CDR2 SVGEGT. For the CDR3, the DNA is TGTGCCAGCTCATGGAACCGCCCCACAGATACGCAGTATTTT. Encoded protein: CASSWNRPTDTQYF.

V usage is TRBV19 and J usage is TRBJ1-5; TRBD1 aligns across 7 bases. J lost 0 bases, V lost 4 bases, and 6 bases had no gene match. CDR1 is LNHDA and CDR2 is SQIVND in the germline V gene (reference sequence). The CDR3 covers 16 residues. Here the CDR3 reads CASSTGTAHSNQPQHF. CDR3 in DNA: TGTGCCAGTAGTACCGGGACAGCCCATAGCAATCAGCCCCAGCATTTT.

The chain is built from TRBV11-2 and TRBJ2-6; D tentatively reads TRBD1 or TRBD2 (5 bases each). The CDR3 sequence is 18 residues long. V was shortened by 4 bases and J by 2 bases, with 18 bases between the two germline ends. Germline lookup yields CDR1 SGHAT and CDR2 FQNNGV. DNA for the CDR3: TGTGCCAGCAGCTCCCCGGGACCGCCGAAAGCTGGGGCCAACGTCCTGACTTTC. This codes for CASSSPGPPKAGANVLTF.

J is TRBJ2-3 and V is TRBV12-3 or TRBV12-4; a weak D match, TRBD1 (5 bases). Deletions cut 6 bases from V and 2 bases from J, with 18 bases between. This CDR3 has 16 amino acids. The CDR3 reads CASRAQGLLVTDTQYF. CDR3 DNA: TGTGCCAGCAGGGCCCAGGGTTTACTCGTCACAGATACGCAGTATTTT.

The CDR3 nucleotides read TGTGCCAGCAGCCCTCGTAGGACTAGCGTACACGAGCAGTACTTC. Translated: CASSPRRTSVHEQYF. The gene calls are TRBV4-2 and TRBJ2-7, with 9 bases that match TRBD2. The junction had 9 bases not matched to a gene; V was cut back by 4 bases and J by 5 bases. The CDR3 is 15 amino acids. Germline V gene lookup returns CDR1 LGHNA and CDR2 YNFKEQ.

This clonotype has a handful of counts. The chain has TRBV24-1 and TRBJ1-1; D is undetermined. From germline, CDR1 is KGHDR and CDR2 SFDVKD. The CDR3 is 13 amino acids. The V end lost 2 bases, the J end lost 8 bases, and 11 bases lay between the germline ends. The CDR3 DNA sequence: TGTGCCACCAGTGATTCCCATCTAGCGGAAGCTTTCTTT. Translation gives CATSDSHLAEAFF.

This clonotype was observed a single time. V is TRBV5-1 and J is TRBJ2-7, with D possibly being TRBD2 (6 bases). Germline V CDR1 and CDR2: SGHRS, YFSETQ. Between the trimmed V and J ends, which lost 5 bases and 7 bases, there was a span of 19 bases. This CDR3 region has 14 residues. This CDR3 reads CASRRRAGTGEQYF. Written as DNA, the CDR3 is TGCGCCAGCAGGAGGAGGGCAGGGACGGGTGAGCAGTACTTC.

This clonotype was recorded a few times. V is TRBV7-8 and J is TRBJ2-1, with 14 bases that match TRBD2. Germline CDR1 is SGHVS and CDR2 is FQNEAQ. The V segment lost 5 bases and the J segment 6 bases; nucleotides outside the gene matches: 6. The CDR3 has 16 amino acids. The CDR3 protein is CASSPGLAGDSNEQFF. Here the CDR3 DNA reads TGTGCCAGCAGCCCGGGACTAGCGGGAGACAGCAATGAGCAGTTCTTC.

The sample holds a few counts of this clonotype. The gene calls are TRBV4-3 and TRBJ1-2, with TRBD1 matching over 7 bases. Germline loops: CDR1 LGHNA, CDR2 YSLEER. The CDR3 runs 15 residues. Losses at the gene ends were 0 bases for V and 1 base for J; bases not matched to a gene: 2. CDR3 amino acids: CASSQETGINYGYTF. The CDR3 nucleotides are TGCGCCAGCAGCCAAGAGACAGGGATTAACTATGGCTACACCTTC.

The rearrangement uses TRBV7-9 and TRBJ2-2, with 8 bases that match TRBD2. Germline lookup yields CDR1 SEHNR and CDR2 FQNEAQ (reference sequence). Trimming at V came to 10 bases and at J to 1 base, leaving 8 bases not matched to a gene. This CDR3 contains 15 residues. CDR3 loop: CAIPSRGENTGELFF. The CDR3 DNA follows: TGTGCCATACCGTCGCGGGGGGAGAACACCGGGGAGCTGTTTTTT.

This sequence joins TRBV21-1 and TRBJ2-1; the table calls TRBD1, which could not be checked here. TRBV21-1 is a recognized pseudogene. This CDR3 is built from 16 residues. The CDR3 nucleotides read TGTGCCAGCAGCAAGGGTAGGAGAGACAGGGTCAATGAGCAGTTCTTC. Its translation is CASSKGRRDRVNEQFF.

The chain has TRBV4-3 and TRBJ2-1; possible D gene TRBD2, 5 bases. The germline V and J ends were trimmed by 0 bases and 3 bases, with 12 bases remaining between them. The CDR3 totals 16 residues. The germline V gene has CDR1 LGHNA and CDR2 YSLEER. CDR3 nucleotide sequence: TGCGCCAGCAGCCAAGATCGAGCGGCTTACTACAATGAGCAGTTCTTC. Translated: CASSQDRAAYYNEQFF.

This chain connects TRBV12-3 or TRBV12-4 to TRBJ1-2, with D tentatively TRBD1 (6 bases). This CDR3 region has 13 residues. V was cut by 6 bases and J by 8 bases, with 16 bases left in between. The CDR3 bases are TGTGCCAGCAGGAGAGCAGGGGAAGGGGGCTACACCTTC. Its protein is CASRRAGEGGYTF.

The CDR3 coding sequence is TGCGCCAGCAGCCAAGACCTACTGCCGGGGACCCAGTACTTC. This codes for CASSQDLLPGTQYF. This rearrangement joins TRBV4-1 to TRBJ2-5; D is unclear. V shed 0 bases and J shed 7 bases, with 12 bases lying between them. CDR3 length: 14 residues. The germline gives CDR1 MGHRA, CDR2 YSYEKL.

The V gene is TRBV7-9, the J gene TRBJ2-1; 10 bases match TRBD2. The CDR3 is made up of 17 amino acids. Germline V gives CDR1 SEHNR, CDR2 FQNEAQ (reference sequence). With 2 bases clipped from V and 0 bases from J, the junction kept 4 bases outside the gene matches. CDR3 in DNA: TGTGCCAGCAGCTTAAGCGCTAGCGGGAGCTCCTACAATGAGCAGTTCTTC. It translates to CASSLSASGSSYNEQFF.

This clonotype came up a few times. V usage is TRBV2 and J usage is TRBJ1-5; D unresolved. The CDR3 is 14 amino acids. Trimming pared 8 bases from V and 0 bases from J, leaving 11 bases between. Germline V gene sequence: CDR1 SNHLY, CDR2 FYNNEI. In DNA form, the CDR3 reads TGTGCCAGCGGAGGCAGGAATAGCAATCAGCCCCAGCATTTT. Translated, it gives CASGGRNSNQPQHF.

This clonotype was seen more than once but under ten times. A read error may account for a junction end that differs from germline. The chain has TRBV14 and TRBJ2-2, with D possibly TRBD1 on 5 matching bases. Germline CDR1 SGHDN, CDR2 FVKESK. This CDR3 contains 14 residues. CDR3 nucleotide sequence: TGTGCCAGCAGCGAAGACAGAATCACCGGGGAGCTGTTTTTT. Translation gives CASSEDRITGELFF.

The chain uses TRBV12-3 or TRBV12-4 and TRBJ2-2; 8 nucleotides align to TRBD1. V was pared by 6 bases and J by 4 bases, with 7 bases of the junction left unmatched. The CDR3 has 15 amino acids. The DNA for the CDR3 is TGTGCCAGCAGAAGAGCAGGGGGCTTCACCGGGGAGCTGTTTTTT. As protein: CASRRAGGFTGELFF.

The V call is TRBV4-1, the J call TRBJ1-1, with a tentative D call TRBD1 (5 bases). V was shortened by 3 bases and J by 1 base, with 15 bases between the two germline ends. Germline assignment: CDR1 MGHRA and CDR2 YSYEKL. This CDR3 is built from 16 residues. CDR3 in DNA: TGCGCCAGCAGCCATTATACGACAGCCACGAACACTGAAGCTTTCTTT. Its translation is CASSHYTTATNTEAFF.

The chain employs TRBV5-1 and TRBJ2-3, with 14 nucleotides matching TRBD2. CDR1 and CDR2 from the germline V gene are SGHRS and YFSETQ. The CDR3 contains 17 residues. J gave up 5 bases and V 4 bases, and 9 bases lay outside the gene matches. CDR3 sequence (DNA): TGCGCCAGCAGCCCCGTTTATGGGACTAGCGGGGGAGATACGCAGTATTTT. This encodes CASSPVYGTSGGDTQYF.

Only a few counts were recorded for this clonotype. The J gene is TRBJ2-1, the V gene TRBV4-1, with D possibly matching TRBD2 (6 bases). This CDR3 comprises 14 residues. The V end lost 4 bases, the J end lost 6 bases, and 13 bases lay between the germline ends. The germline V gene encodes CDR1 MGHRA and CDR2 YSYEKL. The CDR3 spells CASSPGLNPNEQFF. The DNA for the CDR3 is TGCGCCAGCAGCCCGGGACTGAACCCCAATGAGCAGTTCTTC.

This clonotype was detected a few times. This chain connects TRBV4-2 to TRBJ2-5; 8 nucleotides align to TRBD2. CDR3 length equals 14 residues. Germline CDR1 is LGHNA and CDR2 is YNFKEQ. J gave up 3 bases and V 6 bases, and 6 bases lay outside the gene matches. CDR3 in amino acids: CASSQSGGEETQYF. DNA for the CDR3: TGTGCCAGCAGTCAGAGCGGGGGCGAAGAGACCCAGTACTTC.

The chain is built from TRBV9 and TRBJ2-3, with D uncertain. This CDR3 is 14 amino acids long. Germline CDR1 reads SGDLS; CDR2 reads YYNGEE. Trimming removed 3 bases at V and 1 base at J, with 9 bases between. The CDR3 spells CASSDGVGTDTQYF. The CDR3 region has the DNA TGTGCCAGCAGCGATGGCGTCGGCACAGATACGCAGTATTTT.

This chain joins TRBV4-3 and TRBJ2-5, with 13 nucleotides matching TRBD2. The CDR3 runs 17 residues. Germline CDR1 reads LGHNA; CDR2 reads YSLEER. Losses at the gene ends were 4 bases for V and 5 bases for J; bases not matched to a gene: 10. CDR3 nucleotides: TGCGCCAGCAGCCGGGAAGGGACTAGCGGGGATGGGGAGACCCAGTACTTC. This translates into CASSREGTSGDGETQYF.